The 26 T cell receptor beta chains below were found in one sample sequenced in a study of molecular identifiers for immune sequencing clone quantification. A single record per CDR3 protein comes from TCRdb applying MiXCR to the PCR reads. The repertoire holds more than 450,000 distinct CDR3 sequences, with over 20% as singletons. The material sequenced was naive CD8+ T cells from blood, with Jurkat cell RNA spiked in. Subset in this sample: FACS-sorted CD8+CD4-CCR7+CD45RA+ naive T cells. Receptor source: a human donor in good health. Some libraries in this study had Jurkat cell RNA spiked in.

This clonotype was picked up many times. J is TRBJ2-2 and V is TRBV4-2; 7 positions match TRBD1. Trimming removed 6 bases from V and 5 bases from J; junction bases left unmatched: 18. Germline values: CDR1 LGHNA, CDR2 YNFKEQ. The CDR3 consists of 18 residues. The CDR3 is CASSPSSFGARGTGELFF. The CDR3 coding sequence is TGTGCCAGCAGTCCCAGTTCGTTTGGGGCCAGGGGGACCGGGGAGCTGTTTTTT.

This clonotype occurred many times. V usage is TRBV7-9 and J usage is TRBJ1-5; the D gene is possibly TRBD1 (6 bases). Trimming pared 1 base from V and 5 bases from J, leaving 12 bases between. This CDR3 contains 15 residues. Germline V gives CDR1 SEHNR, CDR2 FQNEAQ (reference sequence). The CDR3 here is CASSLDGGADQPQHF. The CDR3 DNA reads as TGTGCCAGCAGCTTAGACGGGGGCGCCGATCAGCCCCAGCATTTT. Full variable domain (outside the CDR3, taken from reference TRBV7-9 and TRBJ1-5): DTGVSQNPRHKITKRGQNVTFRCDPISEHNRLYWYRQTLGQGPEFLTYFQNEAQLEKSRLLSDRFSAERPKGSFSTLEIQRTEQGDSAMYLCASSLDGGADQPQHFGDGTRLSIL.

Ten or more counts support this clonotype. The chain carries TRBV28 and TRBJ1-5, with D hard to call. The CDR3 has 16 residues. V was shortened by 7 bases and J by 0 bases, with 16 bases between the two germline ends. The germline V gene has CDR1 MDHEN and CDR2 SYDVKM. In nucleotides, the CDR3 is TGTGCCAGCACCTCCCCGTTGTGGGGTAGCAATCAGCCCCAGCATTTT. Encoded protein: CASTSPLWGSNQPQHF.

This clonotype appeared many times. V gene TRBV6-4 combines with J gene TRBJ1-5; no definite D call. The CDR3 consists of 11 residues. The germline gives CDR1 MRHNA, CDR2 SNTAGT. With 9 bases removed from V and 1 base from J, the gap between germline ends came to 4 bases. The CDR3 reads CARVSNQPQHF. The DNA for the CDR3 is TGTGCCAGGGTCAGCAATCAGCCCCAGCATTTT.

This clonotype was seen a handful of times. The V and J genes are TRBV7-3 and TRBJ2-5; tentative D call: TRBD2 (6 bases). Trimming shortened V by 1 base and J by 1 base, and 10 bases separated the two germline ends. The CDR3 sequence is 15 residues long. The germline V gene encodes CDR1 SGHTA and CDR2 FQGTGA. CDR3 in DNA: TGTGCCAGCAGCTTAAACCCTAGCGTCCAAGAGACCCAGTACTTC. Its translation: CASSLNPSVQETQYF.

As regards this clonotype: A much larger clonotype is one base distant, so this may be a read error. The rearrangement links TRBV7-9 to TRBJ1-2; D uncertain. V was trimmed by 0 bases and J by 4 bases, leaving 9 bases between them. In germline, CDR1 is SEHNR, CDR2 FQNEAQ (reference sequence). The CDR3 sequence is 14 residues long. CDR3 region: CASSLAVSSYGYTF. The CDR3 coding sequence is TGTGCCAGCAGCTTAGCTGTCAGTAGCTATGGCTACACCTTC.

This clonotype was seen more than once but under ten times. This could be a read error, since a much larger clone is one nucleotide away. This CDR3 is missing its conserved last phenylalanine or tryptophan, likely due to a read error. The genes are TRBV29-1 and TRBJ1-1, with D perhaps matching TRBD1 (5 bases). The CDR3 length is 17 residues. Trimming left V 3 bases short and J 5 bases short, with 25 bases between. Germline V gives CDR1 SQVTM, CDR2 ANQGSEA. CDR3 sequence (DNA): TGCAGCGTTGAGACCGTGGTGGTTGGGGGATTGGGGACTGAAGCTTTCTCT. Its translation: CSVETVVVGGLGTEAFS.

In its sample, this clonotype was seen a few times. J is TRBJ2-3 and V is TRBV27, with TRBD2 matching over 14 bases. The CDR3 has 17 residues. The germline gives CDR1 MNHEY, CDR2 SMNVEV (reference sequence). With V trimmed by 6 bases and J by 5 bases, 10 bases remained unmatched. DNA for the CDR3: TGTGCCAGCAGACGAGGGACTAGCGGGAGCCTTGGAGATACGCAGTATTTT. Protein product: CASRRGTSGSLGDTQYF.

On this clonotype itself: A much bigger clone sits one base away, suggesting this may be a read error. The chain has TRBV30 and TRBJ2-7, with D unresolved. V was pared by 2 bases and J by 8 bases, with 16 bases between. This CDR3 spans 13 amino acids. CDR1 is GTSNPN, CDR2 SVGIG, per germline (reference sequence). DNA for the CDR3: TGTGCCTGGAGTTACCCGATAGGGCACAAGCAGTACTTC. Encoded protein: CAWSYPIGHKQYF.

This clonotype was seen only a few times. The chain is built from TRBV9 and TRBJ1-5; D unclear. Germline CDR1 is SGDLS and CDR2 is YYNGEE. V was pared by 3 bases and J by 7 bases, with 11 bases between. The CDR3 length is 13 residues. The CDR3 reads CASSGEGVQPQHF. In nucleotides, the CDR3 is TGTGCCAGCAGCGGGGAGGGAGTGCAGCCCCAGCATTTT.

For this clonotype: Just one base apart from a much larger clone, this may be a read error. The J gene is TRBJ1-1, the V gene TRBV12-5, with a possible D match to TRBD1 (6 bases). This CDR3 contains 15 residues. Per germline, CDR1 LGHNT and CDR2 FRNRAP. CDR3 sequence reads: CVSEEGGGLLTEAFF. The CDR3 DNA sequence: TGTGTTAGTGAAGAGGGGGGGGGTTTATTGACTGAAGCTTTCTTT.

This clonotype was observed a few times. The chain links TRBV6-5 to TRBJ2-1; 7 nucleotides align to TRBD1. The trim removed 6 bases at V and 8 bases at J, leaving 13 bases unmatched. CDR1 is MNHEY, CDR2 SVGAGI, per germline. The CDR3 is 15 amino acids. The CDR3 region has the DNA TGTGCCAGCAGCGGACACGGGACAGATCTGGATGAGCAGTTCTTC. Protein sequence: CASSGHGTDLDEQFF.

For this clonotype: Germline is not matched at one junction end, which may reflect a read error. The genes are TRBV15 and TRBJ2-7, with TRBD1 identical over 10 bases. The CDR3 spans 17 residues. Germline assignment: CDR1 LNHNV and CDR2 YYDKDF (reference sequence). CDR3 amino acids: CATSGDRWTGGVYEQYF. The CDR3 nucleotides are TGTGCCACCAGCGGAGACCGATGGACAGGGGGAGTCTACGAGCAGTACTTC.

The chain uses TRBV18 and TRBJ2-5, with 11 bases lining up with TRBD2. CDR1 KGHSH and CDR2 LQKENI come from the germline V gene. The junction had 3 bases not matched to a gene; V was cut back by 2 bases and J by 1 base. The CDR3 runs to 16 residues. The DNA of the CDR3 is TGTGCCAGCTCACCAGAGCTAGCGGGGGGCCAAGAGACCCAGTACTTC. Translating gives CASSPELAGGQETQYF.

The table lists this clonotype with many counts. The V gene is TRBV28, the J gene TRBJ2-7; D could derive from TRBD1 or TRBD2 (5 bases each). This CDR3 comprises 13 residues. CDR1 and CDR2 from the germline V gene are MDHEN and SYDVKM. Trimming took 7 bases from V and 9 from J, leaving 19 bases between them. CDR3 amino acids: CASTQKMTAVQYF. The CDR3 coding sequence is TGTGCCAGCACCCAAAAAATGACAGCGGTGCAGTACTTC.

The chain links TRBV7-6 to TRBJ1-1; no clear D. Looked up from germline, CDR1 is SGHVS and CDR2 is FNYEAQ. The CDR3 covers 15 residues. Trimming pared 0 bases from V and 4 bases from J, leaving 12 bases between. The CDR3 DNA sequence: TGTGCCAGCAGCTTAGCGGGCCAGTCGGGCACTGAAGCTTTCTTT. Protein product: CASSLAGQSGTEAFF.

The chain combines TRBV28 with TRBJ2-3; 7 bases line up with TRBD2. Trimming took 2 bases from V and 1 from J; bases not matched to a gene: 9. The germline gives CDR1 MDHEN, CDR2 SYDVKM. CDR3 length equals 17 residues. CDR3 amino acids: CASSLVGGPGGTDTQYF. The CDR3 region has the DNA TGTGCCAGCAGTTTAGTGGGAGGGCCGGGTGGCACAGATACGCAGTATTTT.

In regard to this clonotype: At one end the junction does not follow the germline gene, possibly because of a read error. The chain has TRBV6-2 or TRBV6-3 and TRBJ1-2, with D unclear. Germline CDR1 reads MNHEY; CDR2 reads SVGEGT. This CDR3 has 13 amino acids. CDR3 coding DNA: TGTGCCAGCAGTTTCGTCGAAAACTATGGCCACACCTTC. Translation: CASSFVENYGHTF.

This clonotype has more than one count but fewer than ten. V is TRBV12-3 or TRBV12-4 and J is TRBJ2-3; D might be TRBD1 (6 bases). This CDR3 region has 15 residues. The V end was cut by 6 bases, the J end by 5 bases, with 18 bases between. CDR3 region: CASSPRWGRQDTQYF. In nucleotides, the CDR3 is TGTGCCAGCAGCCCCAGGTGGGGGCGGCAAGATACGCAGTATTTT.

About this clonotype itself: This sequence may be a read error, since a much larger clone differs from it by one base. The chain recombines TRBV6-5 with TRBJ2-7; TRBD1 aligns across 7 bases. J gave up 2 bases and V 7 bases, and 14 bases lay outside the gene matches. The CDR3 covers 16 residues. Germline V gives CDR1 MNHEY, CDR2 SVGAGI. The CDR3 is CASTQREGAYAYEQYF. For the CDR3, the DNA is TGTGCCAGCACCCAACGAGAGGGGGCCTATGCCTACGAGCAGTACTTC.

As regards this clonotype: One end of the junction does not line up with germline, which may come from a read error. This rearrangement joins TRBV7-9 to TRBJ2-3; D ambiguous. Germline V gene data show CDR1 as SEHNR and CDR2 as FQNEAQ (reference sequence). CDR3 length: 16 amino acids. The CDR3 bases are TGTGCCAGCAGCATTATACTGGGCAGCGACACAGATACGCGGTATTTT. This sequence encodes CASSIILGSDTDTRYF. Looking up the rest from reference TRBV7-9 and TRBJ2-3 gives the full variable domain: DTGVSQNPRHKITKRGQNVTFRCDPISEHNRLYWYRQTLGQGPEFLTYFQNEAQLEKSRLLSDRFSAERPKGSFSTLEIQRTEQGDSAMYLCASSIILGSDTDTRYFGPGTRLTVL.

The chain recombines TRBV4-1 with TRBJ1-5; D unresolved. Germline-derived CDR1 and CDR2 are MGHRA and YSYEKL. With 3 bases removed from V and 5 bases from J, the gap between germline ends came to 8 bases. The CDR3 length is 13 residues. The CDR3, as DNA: TGCGCCAGCAGCCAGGGTAGTGATCAGCCCCAGCATTTT. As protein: CASSQGSDQPQHF.

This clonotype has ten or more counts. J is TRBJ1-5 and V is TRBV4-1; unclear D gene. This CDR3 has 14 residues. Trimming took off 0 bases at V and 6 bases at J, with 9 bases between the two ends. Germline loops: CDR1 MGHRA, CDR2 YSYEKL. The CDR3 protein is CASSQDTVGQPQHF. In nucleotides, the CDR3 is TGCGCCAGCAGCCAAGATACGGTTGGTCAGCCCCAGCATTTT.

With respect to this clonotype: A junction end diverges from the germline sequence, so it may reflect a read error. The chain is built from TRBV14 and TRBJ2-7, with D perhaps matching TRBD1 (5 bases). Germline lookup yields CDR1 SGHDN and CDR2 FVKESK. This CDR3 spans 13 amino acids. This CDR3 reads CASSQTTDCEQCF. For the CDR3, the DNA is TGTGCCAGCAGCCAAACGACAGACTGCGAGCAGTGCTTC.

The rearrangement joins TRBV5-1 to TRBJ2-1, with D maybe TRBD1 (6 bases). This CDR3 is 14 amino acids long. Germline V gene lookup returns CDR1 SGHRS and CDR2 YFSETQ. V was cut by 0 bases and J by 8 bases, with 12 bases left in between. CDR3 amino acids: CASSLAVGAYEQFF. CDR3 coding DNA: TGCGCCAGCAGCTTGGCGGTGGGGGCGTATGAGCAGTTCTTC.

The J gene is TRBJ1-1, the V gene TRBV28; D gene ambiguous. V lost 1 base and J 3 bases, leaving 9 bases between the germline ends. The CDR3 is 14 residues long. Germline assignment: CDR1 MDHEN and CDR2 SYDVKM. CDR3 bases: TGTGCCAGCAGTTTATTTAAGGAGTACACTGAAGCTTTCTTT. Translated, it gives CASSLFKEYTEAFF.